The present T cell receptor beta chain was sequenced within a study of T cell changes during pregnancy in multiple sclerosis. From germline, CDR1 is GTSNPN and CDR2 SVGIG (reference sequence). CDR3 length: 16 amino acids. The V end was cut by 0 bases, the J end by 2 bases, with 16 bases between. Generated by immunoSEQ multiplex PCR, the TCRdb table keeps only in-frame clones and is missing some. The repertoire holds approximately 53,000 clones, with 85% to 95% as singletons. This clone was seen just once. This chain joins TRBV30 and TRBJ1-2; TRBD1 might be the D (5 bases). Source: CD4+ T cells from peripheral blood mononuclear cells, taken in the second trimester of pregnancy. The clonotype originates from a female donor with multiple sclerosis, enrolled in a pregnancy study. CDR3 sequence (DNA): TGTGCCTGGAGTGTACGGAGGGGCAGAGGGAACTATGGCTACACCTTC. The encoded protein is CAWSVRRGRGNYGYTF.